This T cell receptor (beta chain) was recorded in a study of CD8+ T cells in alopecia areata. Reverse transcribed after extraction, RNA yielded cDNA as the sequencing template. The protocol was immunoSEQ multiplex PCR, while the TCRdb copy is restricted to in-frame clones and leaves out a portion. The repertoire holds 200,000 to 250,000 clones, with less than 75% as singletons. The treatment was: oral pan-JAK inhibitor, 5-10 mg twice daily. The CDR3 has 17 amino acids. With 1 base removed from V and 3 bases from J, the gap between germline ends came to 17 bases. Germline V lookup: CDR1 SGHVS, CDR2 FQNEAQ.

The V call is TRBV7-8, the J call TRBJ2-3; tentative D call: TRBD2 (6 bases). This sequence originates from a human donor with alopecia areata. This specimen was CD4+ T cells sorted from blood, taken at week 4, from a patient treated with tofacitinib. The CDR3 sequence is CASSLVSFVGGTDTQYF. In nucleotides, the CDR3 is TGTGCCAGCAGCTTAGTCAGCTTTGTGGGAGGAACAGATACGCAGTATTTT.